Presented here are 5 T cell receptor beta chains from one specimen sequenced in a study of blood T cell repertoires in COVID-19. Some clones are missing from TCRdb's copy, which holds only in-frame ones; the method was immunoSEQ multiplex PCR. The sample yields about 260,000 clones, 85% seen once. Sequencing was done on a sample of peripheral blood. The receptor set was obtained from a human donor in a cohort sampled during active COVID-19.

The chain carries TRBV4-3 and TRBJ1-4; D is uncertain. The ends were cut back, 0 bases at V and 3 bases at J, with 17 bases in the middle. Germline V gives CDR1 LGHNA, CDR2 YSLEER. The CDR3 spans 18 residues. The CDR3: CASSQDSTLRRPNEKLFF. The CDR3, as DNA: TGCGCCAGCAGCCAAGATTCTACGTTGAGGCGGCCTAATGAAAAACTGTTTTTT.

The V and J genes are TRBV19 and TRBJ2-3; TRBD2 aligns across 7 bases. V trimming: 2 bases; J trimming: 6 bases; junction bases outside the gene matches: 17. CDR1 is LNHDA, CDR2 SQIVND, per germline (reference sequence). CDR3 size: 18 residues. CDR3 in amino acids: CASSIRAGVSTLQDTQYF. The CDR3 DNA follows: TGTGCCAGTAGTATAAGGGCGGGAGTATCCACACTTCAGGATACGCAGTATTTT.

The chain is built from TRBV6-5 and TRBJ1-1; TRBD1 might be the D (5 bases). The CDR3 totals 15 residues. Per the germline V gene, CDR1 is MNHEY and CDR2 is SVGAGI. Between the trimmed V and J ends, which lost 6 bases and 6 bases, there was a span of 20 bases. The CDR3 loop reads CASRPNNRRAAEAFF. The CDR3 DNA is TGTGCCAGCAGGCCCAATAACAGGAGGGCGGCTGAAGCTTTCTTT.

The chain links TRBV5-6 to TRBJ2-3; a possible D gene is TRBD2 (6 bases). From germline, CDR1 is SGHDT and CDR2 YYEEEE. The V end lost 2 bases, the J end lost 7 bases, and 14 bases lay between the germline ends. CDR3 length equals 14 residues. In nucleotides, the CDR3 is TGTGCCAGCAGCTTAAGTACGGGGGACCATACGCAGTATTTT. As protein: CASSLSTGDHTQYF.

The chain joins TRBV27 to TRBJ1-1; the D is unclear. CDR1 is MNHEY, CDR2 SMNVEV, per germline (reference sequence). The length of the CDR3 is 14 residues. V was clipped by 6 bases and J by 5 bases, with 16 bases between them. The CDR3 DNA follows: TGTGCCAGCAGCCTCTCCTGGGCGGGGACTGAAGCTTTCTTT. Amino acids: CASSLSWAGTEAFF.